The sequence of this T cell receptor (beta chain) was determined in a study of T cell changes during pregnancy in multiple sclerosis. Using immunoSEQ multiplex PCR, the repertoire was profiled, and TCRdb retains in-frame clones only, with some absent. The sample lists tens of thousands of clones; 92% were seen once. This CDR3 spans 14 amino acids. Germline V gives CDR1 SGDLS, CDR2 YYNGEE. Trimming took off 0 bases at V and 5 bases at J, with 11 bases between the two ends. This clonotype originated in a female donor with multiple sclerosis, enrolled in a pregnancy study. This chain joins TRBV9 and TRBJ1-1; a possible D gene is TRBD1 (5 bases). The sequenced sample was CD4+ T cells from peripheral blood mononuclear cells, obtained in the second trimester of pregnancy. CDR3 nucleotides: TGTGCCAGCAGCGTAGGACCGGAGGGGACTGAAGCTTTCTTT. Encoded protein: CASSVGPEGTEAFF.